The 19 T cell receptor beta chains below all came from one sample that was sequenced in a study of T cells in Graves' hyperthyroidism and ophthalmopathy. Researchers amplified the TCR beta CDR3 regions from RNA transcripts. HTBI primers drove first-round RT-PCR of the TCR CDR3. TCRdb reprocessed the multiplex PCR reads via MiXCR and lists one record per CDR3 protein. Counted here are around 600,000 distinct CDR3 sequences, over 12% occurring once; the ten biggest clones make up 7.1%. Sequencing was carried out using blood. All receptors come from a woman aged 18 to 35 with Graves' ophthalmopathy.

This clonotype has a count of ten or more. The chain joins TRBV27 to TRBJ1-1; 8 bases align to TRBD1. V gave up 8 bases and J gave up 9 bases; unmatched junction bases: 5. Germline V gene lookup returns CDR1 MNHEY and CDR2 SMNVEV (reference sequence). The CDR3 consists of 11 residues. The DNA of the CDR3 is TGTGCCAGCGGCCGGACAGGGCAAGCTTTCTTT. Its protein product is CASGRTGQAFF.

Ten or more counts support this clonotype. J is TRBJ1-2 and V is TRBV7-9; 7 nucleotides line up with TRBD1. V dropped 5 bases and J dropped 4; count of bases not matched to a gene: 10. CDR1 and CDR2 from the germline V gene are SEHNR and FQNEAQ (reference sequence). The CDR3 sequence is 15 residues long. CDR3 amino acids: CASSPQGGSTYGYTF. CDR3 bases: TGTGCCAGCAGCCCCCAGGGGGGCAGCACCTATGGCTACACCTTC.

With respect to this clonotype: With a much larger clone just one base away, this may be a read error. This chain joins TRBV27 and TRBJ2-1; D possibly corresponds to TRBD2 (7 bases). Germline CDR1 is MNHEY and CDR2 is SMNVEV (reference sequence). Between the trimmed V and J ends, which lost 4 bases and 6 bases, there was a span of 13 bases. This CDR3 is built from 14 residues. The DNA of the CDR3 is TGTGCCAGCAGTTCTAGGGGGGGCCCCAATGAGCAGTTCTTC. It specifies CASSSRGGPNEQFF.

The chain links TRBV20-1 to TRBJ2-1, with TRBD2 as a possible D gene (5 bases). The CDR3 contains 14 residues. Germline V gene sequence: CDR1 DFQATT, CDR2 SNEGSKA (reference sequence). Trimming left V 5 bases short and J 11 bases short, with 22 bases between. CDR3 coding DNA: TGCAGTGCTCTAGGACCCGGAGGAGTCGGTAAGCAGTTCTTC. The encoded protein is CSALGPGGVGKQFF.

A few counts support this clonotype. The CDR3 loop reads CAALDRGFTDTQYF. CDR3 DNA: TGTGCCGCCCTCGATAGGGGGTTCACAGATACGCAGTATTTT. The chain uses TRBV10-3 and TRBJ2-3; possible D gene TRBD1, 6 bases. Germline V gene lookup returns CDR1 ENHRY and CDR2 SYGVKD. Trimming removed 11 bases at V and 2 bases at J, with 17 bases between. This CDR3 has 14 residues.

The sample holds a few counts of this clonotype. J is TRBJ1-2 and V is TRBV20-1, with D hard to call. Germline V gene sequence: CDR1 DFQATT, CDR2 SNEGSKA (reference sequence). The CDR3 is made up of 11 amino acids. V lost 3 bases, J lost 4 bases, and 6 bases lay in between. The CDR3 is CSARRSYGYTF. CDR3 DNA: TGCAGTGCTAGGCGTAGCTATGGCTACACCTTC.

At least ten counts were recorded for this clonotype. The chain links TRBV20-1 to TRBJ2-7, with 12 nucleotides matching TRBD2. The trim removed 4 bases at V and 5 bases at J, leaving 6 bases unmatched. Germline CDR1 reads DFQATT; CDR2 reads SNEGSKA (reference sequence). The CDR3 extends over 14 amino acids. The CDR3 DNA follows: TGCAGTGCTACGACTAGCGGGAGTAGCAACGAGCAGTACTTC. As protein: CSATTSGSSNEQYF.

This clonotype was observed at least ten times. The CDR3 loop is CASSSWGKGGQPQHF. Written as DNA, the CDR3 is TGTGCCAGCAGTTCCTGGGGGAAGGGAGGTCAGCCCCAGCATTTT. The V gene is TRBV12-3 or TRBV12-4, the J gene TRBJ1-5; tentative D call: TRBD1 (5 bases). The CDR3 is 15 residues long. Between the trimmed V and J ends, which lost 4 bases and 6 bases, there was a span of 16 bases.

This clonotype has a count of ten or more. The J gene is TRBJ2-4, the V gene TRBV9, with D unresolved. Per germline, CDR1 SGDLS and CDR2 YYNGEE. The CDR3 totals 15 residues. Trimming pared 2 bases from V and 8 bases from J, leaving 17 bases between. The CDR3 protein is CASSVGPQVVDIQYF. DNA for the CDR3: TGTGCCAGCAGCGTCGGTCCGCAGGTTGTGGACATTCAGTACTTC.

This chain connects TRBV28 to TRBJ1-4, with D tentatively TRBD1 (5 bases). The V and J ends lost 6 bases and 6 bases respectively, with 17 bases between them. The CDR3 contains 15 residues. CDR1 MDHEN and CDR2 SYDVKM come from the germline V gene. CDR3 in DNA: TGTGCCAGCAGCTCCGGGGGGGGAGAAGATGAAAAACTGTTTTTT. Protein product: CASSSGGGEDEKLFF.

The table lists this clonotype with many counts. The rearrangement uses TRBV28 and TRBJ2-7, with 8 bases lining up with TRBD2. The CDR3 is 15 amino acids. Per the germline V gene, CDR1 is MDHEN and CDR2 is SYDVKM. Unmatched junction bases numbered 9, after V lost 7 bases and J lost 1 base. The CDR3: CASTISGTTSYEQYF. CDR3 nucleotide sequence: TGTGCCAGCACGATTAGCGGGACCACGTCCTACGAGCAGTACTTC.

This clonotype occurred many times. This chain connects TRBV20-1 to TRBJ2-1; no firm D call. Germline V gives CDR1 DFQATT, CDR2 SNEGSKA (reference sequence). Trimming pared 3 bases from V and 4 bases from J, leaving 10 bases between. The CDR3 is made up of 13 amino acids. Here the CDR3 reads CSARPERYNEQFF. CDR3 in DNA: TGCAGTGCTAGGCCGGAGCGTTACAATGAGCAGTTCTTC.

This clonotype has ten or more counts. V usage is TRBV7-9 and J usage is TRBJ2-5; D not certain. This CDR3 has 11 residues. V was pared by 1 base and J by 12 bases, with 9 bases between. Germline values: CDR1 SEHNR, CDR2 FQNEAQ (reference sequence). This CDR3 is CASSLGLFKYF. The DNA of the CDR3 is TGTGCCAGCAGCTTAGGCCTTTTTAAGTACTTC.

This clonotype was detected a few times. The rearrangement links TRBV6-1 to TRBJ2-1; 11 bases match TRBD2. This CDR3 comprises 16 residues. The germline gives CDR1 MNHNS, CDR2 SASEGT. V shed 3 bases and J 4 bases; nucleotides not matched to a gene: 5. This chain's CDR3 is CASSDSGRAPYNEQFF. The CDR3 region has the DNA TGTGCCAGCAGTGATAGCGGGAGGGCCCCTTACAATGAGCAGTTCTTC.

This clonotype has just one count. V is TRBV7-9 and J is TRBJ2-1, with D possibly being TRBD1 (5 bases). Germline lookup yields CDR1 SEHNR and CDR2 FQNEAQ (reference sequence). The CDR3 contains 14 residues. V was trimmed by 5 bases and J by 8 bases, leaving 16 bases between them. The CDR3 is CASSPSAGRDEQFF. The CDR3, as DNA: TGTGCCAGCAGCCCGAGCGCAGGGCGCGATGAGCAGTTCTTC.

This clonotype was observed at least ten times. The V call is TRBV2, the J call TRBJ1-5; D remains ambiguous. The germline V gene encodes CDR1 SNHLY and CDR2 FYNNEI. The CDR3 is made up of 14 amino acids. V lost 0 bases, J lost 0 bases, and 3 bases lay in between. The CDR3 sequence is CASSEADSNQPQHF. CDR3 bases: TGTGCCAGCAGTGAAGCAGATAGCAATCAGCCCCAGCATTTT.

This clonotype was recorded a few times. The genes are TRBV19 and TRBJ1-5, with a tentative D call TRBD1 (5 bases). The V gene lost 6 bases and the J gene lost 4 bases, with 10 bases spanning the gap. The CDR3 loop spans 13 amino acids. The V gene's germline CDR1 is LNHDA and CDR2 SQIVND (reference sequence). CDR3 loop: CASSRQQNQPQHF. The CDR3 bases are TGTGCCAGTAGCCGACAGCAAAATCAGCCCCAGCATTTT.

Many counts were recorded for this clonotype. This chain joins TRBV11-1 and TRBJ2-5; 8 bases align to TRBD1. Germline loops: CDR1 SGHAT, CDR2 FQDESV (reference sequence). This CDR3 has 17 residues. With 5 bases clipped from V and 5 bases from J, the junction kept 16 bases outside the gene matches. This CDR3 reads CASSPVWSGGASETQYF. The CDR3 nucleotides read TGTGCCAGCAGCCCCGTCTGGTCAGGGGGCGCTTCCGAGACCCAGTACTTC.

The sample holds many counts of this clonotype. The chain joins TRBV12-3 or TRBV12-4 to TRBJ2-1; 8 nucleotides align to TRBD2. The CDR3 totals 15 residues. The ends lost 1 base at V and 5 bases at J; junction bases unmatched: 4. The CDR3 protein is CASSLGGRSDNEQFF. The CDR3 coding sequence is TGTGCCAGCAGTTTAGGCGGGAGGAGCGACAATGAGCAGTTCTTC.